This T cell receptor beta chain was sequenced in a study of neurological immune-mediated disorders. Time point here: longitudinal time-point 2. The sample holds many counts of this clonotype. Germline V CDR1 and CDR2: DFQATT, SNEGSKA (reference sequence). V dropped 3 bases and J dropped 1; count of bases not matched to a gene: 12. This CDR3 region has 16 residues. MiXCR, applied by TCRdb to the 5' RACE reads, yields one record per CDR3 protein. The sample comprises approximately 31,000 distinct CDR3 sequences, 10% to 15% of which are singletons, and roughly 2.3% rests with the top ten. The TCR comes from a woman aged 40 to 49 in good health. The V gene is TRBV20-1, the J gene TRBJ2-7; 7 positions match TRBD2. Sequencing was done on a sample of PBMCs. The CDR3 sequence is CSASGVGGVPSYEQYF. CDR3 DNA: TGCAGTGCTAGCGGGGTGGGGGGGGTCCCTTCCTACGAGCAGTACTTC.